These 27 T cell receptor beta chains share one sample of origin, sequenced in a study of blood T cell repertoires in COVID-19. Assay used: immunoSEQ multiplex PCR; TCRdb lists only in-frame clones, some missing. This sample has about 110,000 clones, with 75% to 80% found just once. Sample: peripheral blood. Receptors originate from a woman aged 80 or over with active or convalescent COVID-19.

This chain uses TRBV27 with TRBJ2-1; a weak D match, TRBD1 (6 bases). CDR1 MNHEY and CDR2 SMNVEV come from the germline V gene (reference sequence). CDR3 length equals 15 residues. Trimming stripped 3 bases from V and 2 bases from J, with 11 bases between. The DNA of the CDR3 is TGTGCCAGCAGTTTGAGCAGGGGCCCCTACAATGAGCAGTTCTTC. This sequence encodes CASSLSRGPYNEQFF.

The chain is built from TRBV9 and TRBJ2-1; D remains ambiguous. Germline CDR1 is SGDLS and CDR2 is YYNGEE. V was cut by 3 bases and J by 0 bases, with 10 bases left in between. The CDR3 spans 15 residues. CDR3 nucleotides: TGTGCCAGCAGCGAAAACACCCTCTCCTACAATGAGCAGTTCTTC. Its protein product is CASSENTLSYNEQFF.

This chain uses TRBV5-1 with TRBJ2-2; 7 bases align to TRBD2. CDR1 SGHRS and CDR2 YFSETQ come from the germline V gene. This CDR3 has 17 residues. The junction had 10 bases not matched to a gene; V was cut back by 1 base and J by 4 bases. The CDR3 sequence is CASSLPRSGGSTGELFF. In DNA, the CDR3 is TGCGCCAGCAGCTTGCCCAGGTCGGGAGGATCCACCGGGGAGCTGTTTTTT.

V and J are TRBV19 and TRBJ2-7; no firm D call. The CDR3 contains 16 residues. The V end lost 1 base, the J end lost 4 bases, and 17 bases lay between the germline ends. Per the germline V gene, CDR1 is LNHDA and CDR2 is SQIVND (reference sequence). This CDR3 is CASSIVHYHTKYEQYF. CDR3 DNA sequence: TGTGCCAGTAGTATAGTGCACTACCATACCAAGTACGAGCAGTACTTC.

This clone turned up a few times. The chain couples TRBV11-2 to TRBJ2-5; a possible D gene is TRBD2 (7 bases). The CDR3 is 16 residues long. Trimming took 5 bases from V and 4 from J, leaving 20 bases between them. The germline CDR1 and CDR2 sequences are SGHAT and FQNNGV. The CDR3 is CASSPRRGGAGETQYF. The CDR3 DNA reads as TGTGCCAGCAGCCCGAGGAGGGGGGGAGCGGGAGAGACCCAGTACTTC.

V is TRBV9 and J is TRBJ1-2; 8 bases agree with TRBD1. V was clipped by 1 base and J by 4 bases; unmatched bases: 6. The CDR3 spans 15 residues. Germline CDR1 reads SGDLS; CDR2 reads YYNGEE. CDR3 residues: CASSVLDRGLYGYTF. The DNA for the CDR3 is TGTGCCAGCAGCGTACTCGACAGGGGCCTCTATGGCTACACCTTC.

The chain is built from TRBV6-5 and TRBJ2-7; D might be TRBD1 (5 bases). CDR1 MNHEY and CDR2 SVGAGI come from the germline V gene. The ends were cut back, 0 bases at V and 1 base at J, with 7 bases in the middle. CDR3 size: 14 residues. CDR3 region: CASSYSQVSYEQYF. The CDR3 DNA sequence: TGTGCCAGCAGTTACTCACAGGTATCCTACGAGCAGTACTTC.

The chain has TRBV28 and TRBJ2-5, with TRBD2 matching over 9 bases. The V and J ends lost 7 bases and 5 bases, in that order; junction bases with no gene match: 11. The V gene's germline CDR1 is MDHEN and CDR2 SYDVKM. The CDR3 extends over 15 amino acids. The CDR3, as DNA: TGTGCCAGCACCTCGGGGGGTAGCGGGGGTGAGACCCAGTACTTC. This translates into CASTSGGSGGETQYF.

The chain links TRBV5-1 to TRBJ2-1; TRBD1 agrees at 8 bases. V shed 0 bases and J 7 bases; nucleotides not matched to a gene: 3. CDR1 SGHRS and CDR2 YFSETQ come from the germline V gene. This CDR3 is built from 14 residues. The DNA of the CDR3 is TGCGCCAGCAGCTTGGGAACAGGGGGGAATGAGCAGTTCTTC. Protein: CASSLGTGGNEQFF. Using reference TRBV5-1 and TRBJ2-1 for the parts outside the CDR3, the full variable domain is KAGVTQTPRYLIKTRGQQVTLSCSPISGHRSVSWYQQTPGQGLQFLFEYFSETQRNKGNFPGRFSGRQFSNSRSEMNVSTLELGDSALYLCASSLGTGGNEQFFGPGTRLTVL.

Only a few counts were recorded for this clone. The V and J genes are TRBV27 and TRBJ2-2; tentatively, D is TRBD2 (6 bases). CDR1 MNHEY and CDR2 SMNVEV come from the germline V gene (reference sequence). This CDR3 is 15 amino acids long. V lost 0 bases and J 4 bases, leaving 9 bases between the germline ends. Written as DNA, the CDR3 is TGTGCCAGCAGTTTATCACTAGCTGGCACCGGGGAGCTGTTTTTT. This sequence encodes CASSLSLAGTGELFF.

The rearrangement uses TRBV5-4 and TRBJ2-5, with TRBD1 matching 7 bases. The V and J ends lost 4 bases and 4 bases, in that order; junction bases with no gene match: 10. Germline V lookup: CDR1 SGHNT, CDR2 YYREEE (reference sequence). The CDR3 extends over 15 amino acids. CDR3 protein: CASSRTGGSGETQYF. The CDR3 coding sequence is TGTGCCAGCAGCAGGACAGGCGGTTCGGGAGAGACCCAGTACTTC.

The chain joins TRBV20-1 to TRBJ1-6, with D hard to call. Trimming left V 3 bases short and J 5 bases short, with 14 bases between. The CDR3 length is 15 residues. Germline-derived CDR1 and CDR2 are DFQATT and SNEGSKA (reference sequence). The CDR3 DNA follows: TGCAGTGCTAGTGGGTCCTTAGGAGATAATTCACCCCTCCACTTT. The encoded protein is CSASGSLGDNSPLHF.

The chain combines TRBV12-3 or TRBV12-4 with TRBJ1-5; D is ambiguous. V gave up 6 bases and J gave up 0 bases, with 6 bases separating them. The CDR3 loop spans 13 amino acids. CDR3 in amino acids: CASRENSNQPQHF. The CDR3 DNA follows: TGTGCCAGCAGGGAGAATAGCAATCAGCCCCAGCATTTT.

V is TRBV5-1 and J is TRBJ1-2; tentative D call: TRBD1 (6 bases). This CDR3 is 15 amino acids long. V dropped 4 bases and J dropped 1 base, with 14 bases sitting between them. Germline V gene data show CDR1 as SGHRS and CDR2 as YFSETQ. The CDR3: CASSQTGGGNYGYTF. DNA for the CDR3: TGCGCCAGCAGCCAGACAGGAGGAGGTAACTATGGCTACACCTTC. Filled out from reference TRBV5-1 and TRBJ1-2, the complete variable domain reads KAGVTQTPRYLIKTRGQQVTLSCSPISGHRSVSWYQQTPGQGLQFLFEYFSETQRNKGNFPGRFSGRQFSNSRSEMNVSTLELGDSALYLCASSQTGGGNYGYTFGSGTRLTVV.

This sequence joins TRBV5-1 and TRBJ1-2; no clear D. The V end was cut by 0 bases, the J end by 7 bases, with 13 bases between. In germline, CDR1 is SGHRS, CDR2 YFSETQ. The CDR3 is 14 residues long. The CDR3 DNA follows: TGCGCCAGCAGCTTGGCCGGTCGGGGTCCTGGCTACACCTTC. As protein: CASSLAGRGPGYTF.

The V and J genes are TRBV2 and TRBJ2-7; 9 nucleotides align to TRBD1. The CDR3 loop spans 13 amino acids. J lost 13 bases, V lost 5 bases, and 12 bases had no gene match. Germline V gene lookup returns CDR1 SNHLY and CDR2 FYNNEI. In DNA form, the CDR3 reads TGTGCCAGCAGTCTACAACCCGGGACAGGGAAATACTTC. Encoded protein: CASSLQPGTGKYF.

The J gene is TRBJ2-5, the V gene TRBV5-4, with 7 bases identical to TRBD2. The CDR3 covers 15 residues. The germline CDR1 and CDR2 sequences are SGHNT and YYREEE (reference sequence). V lost 5 bases to trimming and J lost 2 bases; unmatched junction nucleotides: 9. CDR3 coding DNA: TGTGCCAGCAGGGCCGGCGGGACTACACAAGAGACCCAGTACTTC. This sequence encodes CASRAGGTTQETQYF.

This clone was seen once. The J gene is TRBJ2-5, the V gene TRBV5-6, with D unresolved. This CDR3 contains 13 residues. Germline-derived CDR1 and CDR2 are SGHDT and YYEEEE. V dropped 4 bases and J dropped 4 bases, with 11 bases sitting between them. The CDR3 nucleotides are TGTGCCAGCAGCCTGGGTCGAGGAGAGACCCAGTACTTC. It codes for CASSLGRGETQYF.

The chain recombines TRBV29-1 with TRBJ1-5; D not resolved. With 4 bases removed from V and 4 bases from J, the gap between germline ends came to 11 bases. The CDR3 runs to 13 residues. In germline, CDR1 is SQVTM, CDR2 ANQGSEA. The CDR3 is CSVAGGWNQPQHF. The CDR3 DNA sequence: TGCAGCGTTGCCGGAGGTTGGAATCAGCCCCAGCATTTT.

Only one count was recorded for this clone. The V gene is TRBV2, the J gene TRBJ2-1; D gene uncertain. This CDR3 is built from 14 residues. Germline CDR1 and CDR2: SNHLY and FYNNEI. V shed 8 bases and J shed 0 bases, with 11 bases lying between them. CDR3 DNA sequence: TGTGCCAGCTCCGTACTGGTCTCCTACAATGAGCAGTTCTTC. This translates into CASSVLVSYNEQFF.

As for this clone: This sample includes further DNA sequences coding for the same CDR3. This chain's CDR3 is CASSLAGTDTQYF. The CDR3 coding sequence is TGTGCCAGCAGCTTAGCTGGCACAGATACGCAGTATTTT. V usage is TRBV11-2 and J usage is TRBJ2-3, with D unresolved. The germline V gene has CDR1 SGHAT and CDR2 FQNNGV. Trimming cost V 1 base and J 1 base, with 3 bases left between them. The CDR3 has 13 residues.

The chain joins TRBV7-8 to TRBJ2-1; D uncertain. Germline CDR1 SGHVS, CDR2 FQNEAQ. Trimming removed 2 bases at V and 5 bases at J, with 10 bases between. The CDR3 totals 14 residues. CDR3 nucleotides: TGTGCCAGCAGCTTAAGAGGCTTCCACAATGAGCAGTTCTTC. It translates to CASSLRGFHNEQFF. The variable domain in full, with the rest retrieved from reference TRBV7-8 and TRBJ2-1, is GAGVSQSPRYKVAKRGQDVALRCDPISGHVSLFWYQQALGQGPEFLTYFQNEAQLDKSGLPSDRFFAERPEGSVSTLKIQRTQQEDSAVYLCASSLRGFHNEQFFGPGTRLTVL.

CDR3 sequence (DNA): TGTGCCAGCAGCTCCACTAGCGATGGGGAAGGGATTCAGTACTTC. This codes for CASSSTSDGEGIQYF. V is TRBV5-4 and J is TRBJ2-4, with 7 bases lining up with TRBD2. The CDR3 consists of 15 residues. Germline assignment: CDR1 SGHNT and CDR2 YYREEE (reference sequence). V was pared by 3 bases and J by 10 bases, with 13 bases of the junction left unmatched.

The chain couples TRBV4-2 to TRBJ2-1; 13 nucleotides agree with TRBD2. Germline trimming cut 1 base from V and 2 bases from J; bases unmatched to any gene: 2. Germline CDR1 and CDR2: LGHNA and YNFKEQ. This CDR3 comprises 17 residues. The DNA for the CDR3 is TGTGCCAGCAGCCAAGGGACTAGCGGGAGCACCTACAATGAGCAGTTCTTC. As protein: CASSQGTSGSTYNEQFF.

J is TRBJ2-3 and V is TRBV9; weak D call: TRBD2 (5 bases). Trimming cost V 0 bases and J 2 bases, with 10 bases left between them. Germline V gene sequence: CDR1 SGDLS, CDR2 YYNGEE. The CDR3 consists of 15 residues. In DNA form, the CDR3 reads TGTGCCAGCAGCGTAGATGCAGGACTCACAGATACGCAGTATTTT. Protein: CASSVDAGLTDTQYF.

The rearrangement joins TRBV28 to TRBJ2-5; the match to TRBD2 covers 11 bases. The CDR3 runs 20 residues. J lost 0 bases, V lost 3 bases, and 15 bases had no gene match. The germline CDR1 and CDR2 sequences are MDHEN and SYDVKM. CDR3 nucleotides: TGTGCCAGCAGTTTCCCGGTGCTAGCGGGAGGCTTTGGGTACCAAGAGACCCAGTACTTC. Its protein product is CASSFPVLAGGFGYQETQYF.

The chain combines TRBV5-4 with TRBJ1-2; weak D call: TRBD1 (6 bases). Per germline, CDR1 SGHNT and CDR2 YYREEE (reference sequence). The CDR3 runs to 13 residues. Trimming shortened V by 4 bases and J by 1 base, and 8 bases separated the two germline ends. The CDR3 DNA is TGTGCCAGCAGCCCGGACAGTAACTATGGCTACACCTTC. Encoded protein: CASSPDSNYGYTF.